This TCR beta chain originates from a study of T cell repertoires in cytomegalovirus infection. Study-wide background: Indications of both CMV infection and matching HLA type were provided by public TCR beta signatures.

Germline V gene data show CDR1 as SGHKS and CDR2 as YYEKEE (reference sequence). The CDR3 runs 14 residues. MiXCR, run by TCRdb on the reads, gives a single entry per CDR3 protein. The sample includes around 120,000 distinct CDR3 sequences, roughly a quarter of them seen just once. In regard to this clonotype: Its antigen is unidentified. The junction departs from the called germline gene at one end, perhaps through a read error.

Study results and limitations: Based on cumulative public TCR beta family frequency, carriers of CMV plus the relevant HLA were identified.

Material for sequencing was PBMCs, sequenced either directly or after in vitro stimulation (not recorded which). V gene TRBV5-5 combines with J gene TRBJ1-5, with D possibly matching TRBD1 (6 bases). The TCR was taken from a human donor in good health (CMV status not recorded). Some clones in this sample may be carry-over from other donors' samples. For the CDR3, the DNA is TGTGCCAGCAGCTTGGCTTGGGGTGGACAGCCCCGGCATTTT. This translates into CASSLAWGGQPRHF.